The sequence of this T cell receptor (beta chain) was determined in a study of blood T cell repertoires in COVID-19. Study at large: Sites across the United States, Italy and Spain contributed samples from acute and convalescent COVID-19.

The CDR3 loop spans 15 amino acids. Trimming removed 1 base from V and 3 bases from J, with 11 bases in between. Germline V gene data show CDR1 as MDHEN and CDR2 as SYDVKM. Original data processing: Estimation of nucleated cell counts relied on the amplification of reference gene primers. Clones were read by immunoSEQ multiplex PCR, and TCRdb kept only the in-frame ones, dropping some. V, J and clone size are taken as reported in that table, and D and trimming were inferred from the DNA itself. Of about 340,000 clones in the sample, about 93% were seen once. This clone came up once. The sequenced material came from peripheral blood. The source of this sequence is a woman between 18 and 29 years old who had recovered from COVID-19. The V and J genes are TRBV28 and TRBJ2-3, with D unresolved. This CDR3 reads CASSLSGLPTDTQYF. CDR3 coding DNA: TGTGCCAGCAGTTTATCCGGTCTCCCGACAGATACGCAGTATTTT.